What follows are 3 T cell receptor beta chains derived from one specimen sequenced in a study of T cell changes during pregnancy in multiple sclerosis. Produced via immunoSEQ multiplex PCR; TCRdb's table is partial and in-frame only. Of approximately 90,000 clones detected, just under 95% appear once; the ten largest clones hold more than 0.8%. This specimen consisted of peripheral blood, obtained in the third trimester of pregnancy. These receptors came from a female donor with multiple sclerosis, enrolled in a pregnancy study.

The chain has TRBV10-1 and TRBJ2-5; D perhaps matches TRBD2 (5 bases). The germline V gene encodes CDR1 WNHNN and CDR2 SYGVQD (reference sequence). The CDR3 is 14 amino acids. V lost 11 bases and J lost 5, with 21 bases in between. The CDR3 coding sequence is TGCGCCGGAATATGGCGGAGCGGCGGGGAGACCCAGTACTTC. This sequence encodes CAGIWRSGGETQYF.

The CDR3 here is CASSGGGSYEQYF. The DNA for the CDR3 is TGTGCCAGCAGCGGGGGAGGTTCCTACGAGCAGTACTTC. The V and J genes are TRBV9 and TRBJ2-7, with D maybe TRBD2 (6 bases). This CDR3 contains 13 residues. CDR1 is SGDLS, CDR2 YYNGEE, per germline. V was shortened by 3 bases and J by 1 base, with 8 bases between the two germline ends.

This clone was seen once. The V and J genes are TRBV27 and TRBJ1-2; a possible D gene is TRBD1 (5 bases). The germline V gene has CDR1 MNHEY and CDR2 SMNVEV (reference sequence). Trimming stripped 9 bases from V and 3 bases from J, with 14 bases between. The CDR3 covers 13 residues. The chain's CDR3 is CASSGQGDYGYTF. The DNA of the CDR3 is TGTGCCAGTAGCGGTCAGGGAGACTATGGCTACACCTTC.